The clone carrying this T cell receptor (beta chain) was seen only a few times. This entry is derived from a study of T cell repertoires in cytomegalovirus infection. TCRdb reanalysed the reads using MiXCR and keeps one entry per CDR3 protein. The data hold some 700,000 distinct CDR3 sequences, with 35% observed a single time. The receptor's source is a human donor in good health (CMV status not recorded). Some clones in this sample may be carry-over from other donors' samples. Sequenced input: PBMCs.

CDR3 residues: CASSAPGTSGTDTQYF. DNA for the CDR3: TGTGCCAGTAGTGCCCCCGGGACTAGCGGGACAGATACGCAGTATTTT. The chain carries TRBV19 and TRBJ2-3; TRBD2 matches 12 bases. Germline V gives CDR1 LNHDA, CDR2 SQIVND (reference sequence). The CDR3 has 16 residues. The V and J ends lost 5 bases and 3 bases, in that order; junction bases with no gene match: 6.